This passage covers 21 T cell receptor beta chains from one sample sequenced in a study of T cells after yellow fever vaccination. TCRdb itself ran the 5' RACE reads through MiXCR, one entry per CDR3 protein. The repertoire holds about 430,000 distinct CDR3 sequences, with 18% as singletons. Sequences were derived from PBMCs, sampled before the yellow fever booster vaccination. The receptors originated from a man in his late teens or twenties who received the YFV17D yellow fever vaccine.

The rearrangement uses TRBV20-1 and TRBJ2-7; possibly TRBD2 for D (5 bases). CDR1 DFQATT and CDR2 SNEGSKA come from the germline V gene (reference sequence). The CDR3 has 14 amino acids. Trimming stripped 5 bases from V and 5 bases from J, with 19 bases between. This CDR3 reads CSAPEVGSTHEQYF. Written as DNA, the CDR3 is TGCAGTGCTCCAGAGGTTGGGAGTACCCACGAGCAGTACTTC.

The chain links TRBV4-1 to TRBJ2-7; D is possibly TRBD2 (5 bases). CDR1 is MGHRA, CDR2 YSYEKL, per germline. CDR3 length: 14 amino acids. Trimming left V 1 base short and J 6 bases short, with 13 bases between. As DNA, the CDR3 is TGCGCCAGCAGCCAAGTATCCGGTGGGAGCGAGCAGTACGTC. Translating gives CASSQVSGGSEQYV.

This clonotype was observed a few times. The chain combines TRBV5-1 with TRBJ2-3, with D unresolved. This CDR3 has 13 residues. Per the germline V gene, CDR1 is SGHRS and CDR2 is YFSETQ. Trimming stripped 6 bases from V and 4 bases from J, with 12 bases between. As DNA, the CDR3 is TGCGCCAGCAATCTTCCCGGGTCAGATACGCAGTATTTT. This gives the protein CASNLPGSDTQYF.

This clonotype has more than one count but fewer than ten. The J gene is TRBJ2-3, the V gene TRBV20-1, with D possibly being TRBD1 (6 bases). The CDR3 is 16 residues long. The germline V and J ends were trimmed by 5 bases and 0 bases, with 18 bases remaining between them. Per the germline V gene, CDR1 is DFQATT and CDR2 is SNEGSKA (reference sequence). The CDR3 is CSAAPLRGKSTDTQYF. The DNA of the CDR3 is TGCAGTGCTGCCCCTCTGAGGGGGAAAAGCACAGATACGCAGTATTTT.

This rearrangement joins TRBV7-9 to TRBJ2-5, with unresolved D. V was shortened by 5 bases and J by 1 base, with 17 bases between the two germline ends. Germline lookup yields CDR1 SEHNR and CDR2 FQNEAQ (reference sequence). The CDR3 is 16 amino acids. The CDR3 spells CASSPSGSVRQETQYF. In DNA form, the CDR3 reads TGTGCCAGCAGCCCGTCTGGCTCGGTCCGCCAAGAGACCCAGTACTTC.

This clonotype showed up just a few times. The gene calls are TRBV6-5 and TRBJ2-2, with D perhaps TRBD1 (6 bases). The CDR3 loop spans 19 amino acids. Trimming removed 2 bases at V and 2 bases at J, with 21 bases between. CDR1 is MNHEY, CDR2 SVGAGI, per germline. DNA for the CDR3: TGTGCCAGCAGTTACCCGGGCCCCGAACCGGGACAAAACACCGGGGAGCTGTTTTTT. It specifies CASSYPGPEPGQNTGELFF.

V usage is TRBV20-1 and J usage is TRBJ1-1; no clear D gene. The germline V gene has CDR1 DFQATT and CDR2 SNEGSKA (reference sequence). The germline V and J ends were trimmed by 4 bases and 0 bases, with 9 bases remaining between them. The CDR3 loop spans 13 amino acids. The DNA for the CDR3 is TGCAGTGCTATCCGGAGCATGAACACTGAAGCTTTCTTT. It specifies CSAIRSMNTEAFF.

Here the CDR3 reads CASSANTRGEAFF. DNA of the CDR3: TGTGCCAGCAGCGCGAACACCCGTGGTGAAGCTTTCTTT. The V and J genes are TRBV7-9 and TRBJ1-1; unclear D gene. Germline lookup yields CDR1 SEHNR and CDR2 FQNEAQ (reference sequence). The ends were cut back, 5 bases at V and 7 bases at J, with 14 bases in the middle. This CDR3 is built from 13 residues.

The V and J genes are TRBV6-5 and TRBJ2-7; TRBD1 is a possible D gene (6 bases). V lost 6 bases to trimming and J lost 3 bases, with 18 bases between them. The CDR3 covers 15 residues. Per the germline V gene, CDR1 is MNHEY and CDR2 is SVGAGI. CDR3 sequence reads: CASRLRSGDIYEQYF. CDR3 in DNA: TGTGCCAGCAGGCTCCGATCCGGGGACATCTACGAGCAGTACTTC.

The chain uses TRBV5-1 and TRBJ2-3; TRBD2 aligns across 8 bases. The CDR3 has 15 residues. The germline V gene has CDR1 SGHRS and CDR2 YFSETQ. V shed 4 bases and J 5 bases; nucleotides not matched to a gene: 9. The CDR3 reads CASSTPGGDGDTQYF. CDR3 in DNA: TGCGCCAGCAGCACCCCCGGGGGGGATGGAGATACGCAGTATTTT.

The chain couples TRBV6-1 to TRBJ2-1; D possibly corresponds to TRBD1 (6 bases). V was clipped by 4 bases and J by 8 bases, with 15 bases between them. Germline assignment: CDR1 MNHNS and CDR2 SASEGT. The CDR3 totals 14 residues. CDR3 residues: CASSVGQGNDEQFF. In DNA, the CDR3 is TGTGCCAGCAGTGTGGGGCAGGGGAATGATGAGCAGTTCTTC.

The rearrangement joins TRBV24-1 to TRBJ1-5; the D is unclear. V lost 5 bases to trimming and J lost 1 base, with 8 bases between them. This CDR3 has 14 residues. Per the germline V gene, CDR1 is KGHDR and CDR2 is SFDVKD. The CDR3 here is CATSVGGSNQPQHF. The CDR3 coding sequence is TGTGCCACCAGTGTAGGTGGAAGCAATCAGCCCCAGCATTTT.

Many counts were recorded for this clonotype. This chain uses TRBV5-1 with TRBJ2-3, with 10 bases aligning to TRBD2. The CDR3 consists of 15 residues. Trimming removed 3 bases from V and 5 bases from J; junction bases left unmatched: 6. Germline V gene lookup returns CDR1 SGHRS and CDR2 YFSETQ. CDR3 nucleotides: TGCGCCAGCAGCTCCGGACTAGCGGTTGTAGATACGCAGTATTTT. The encoded protein is CASSSGLAVVDTQYF.

This chain joins TRBV27 and TRBJ1-1; D possibly corresponds to TRBD1 (6 bases). V was shortened by 2 bases and J by 7 bases, with 8 bases between the two germline ends. The germline gives CDR1 MNHEY, CDR2 SMNVEV (reference sequence). The length of the CDR3 is 12 residues. The CDR3 DNA is TGTGCCAGCAGTTTAACAGGGAATGAAGCTTTCTTT. Protein: CASSLTGNEAFF.

This chain links TRBV19 with TRBJ2-1, with 9 bases lining up with TRBD2. The CDR3 has 15 amino acids. The V and J ends lost 1 base and 12 bases, in that order; junction bases with no gene match: 10. CDR1 is LNHDA, CDR2 SQIVND, per germline (reference sequence). CDR3 in amino acids: CASSIGSGGSEWQFF. The CDR3 DNA is TGTGCCAGTAGTATAGGGAGCGGGGGGTCAGAATGGCAGTTCTTC.

This clonotype was counted between two and nine times. This chain joins TRBV5-1 and TRBJ2-3; D could derive from TRBD1 or TRBD2 (6 bases each). Germline assignment: CDR1 SGHRS and CDR2 YFSETQ. This CDR3 has 16 amino acids. The V gene lost 3 bases and the J gene lost 5 bases, with 19 bases spanning the gap. DNA of the CDR3: TGCGCCAGCAGCTGGACCGGGACACCCGGGAGAGATACGCAGTATTTT. Its protein product is CASSWTGTPGRDTQYF.

There are a few counts of this clonotype. This rearrangement joins TRBV7-2 to TRBJ2-5; D may correspond to TRBD1 or TRBD2 (7 bases each). CDR1 is SGHTA and CDR2 is FQGNSA in the germline V gene. There are 17 residues in the CDR3. V lost 5 bases, J lost 2 bases, and 21 bases lay in between. The CDR3, as DNA: TGTGCCAGCAGCCAGGGGGGGCTAGCGGCGTCACAAGAGACCCAGTACTTC. Protein product: CASSQGGLAASQETQYF. Filled out from reference TRBV7-2 and TRBJ2-5, the complete variable domain reads GAGVSQSPSNKVTEKGKDVELRCDPISGHTALYWYRQSLGQGLEFLIYFQGNSAPDKSGLPSDRFSAERTGGSVSTLTIQRTQQEDSAVYLCASSQGGLAASQETQYFGPGTRLLVL.

This clonotype was detected only a few times. The V gene is TRBV4-1, the J gene TRBJ2-5, with a possible D match to TRBD2 (6 bases). The CDR3 extends over 14 amino acids. V lost 6 bases and J 7 bases, leaving 18 bases between the germline ends. Per the germline V gene, CDR1 is MGHRA and CDR2 is YSYEKL. Written as DNA, the CDR3 is TGCGCCAGCAGTTATGGGGGGACTTCAGGGACCCAGTACTTC. As protein: CASSYGGTSGTQYF.

This clonotype was found many times. The chain links TRBV20-1 to TRBJ2-5; possibly TRBD1 or TRBD2 for D (6 bases each). V was trimmed by 6 bases and J by 4 bases, leaving 21 bases between them. Germline V gene sequence: CDR1 DFQATT, CDR2 SNEGSKA (reference sequence). CDR3 length: 15 amino acids. The CDR3 is CSADSGVGGGETQYF. CDR3 bases: TGCAGTGCCGATTCGGGGGTGGGGGGCGGAGAGACCCAGTACTTC.

This clonotype occurred a few times. V usage is TRBV5-1 and J usage is TRBJ2-3, with D unresolved. With 0 bases removed from V and 4 bases from J, the gap between germline ends came to 9 bases. This CDR3 has 14 residues. CDR1 is SGHRS and CDR2 is YFSETQ in the germline V gene. The CDR3 DNA reads TGCGCCAGCAGCTTGGTTTTGGGCTCAGATACGCAGTATTTT. Translating gives CASSLVLGSDTQYF.

This clonotype has ten or more counts. This chain joins TRBV12-3 or TRBV12-4 and TRBJ2-3, with TRBD1 as a possible D gene (6 bases). The CDR3 runs to 13 residues. V was clipped by 5 bases and J by 4 bases, with 10 bases between them. CDR3 sequence (DNA): TGTGCCAGCAGTACAGGGACGCCAGATACGCAGTATTTT. It translates to CASSTGTPDTQYF.